This TCR beta chain was captured by sequencing in a study of T-cell memory formation after mild COVID-19. Study results and caveats: Later expanders leaned CD4+, whereas clones that contracted between day 15 and 85 were balanced CD4/CD8. Prior to infection, memory already included some responding clones, suggesting cross-reactive memory joined.

The germline gives CDR1 LGHNA, CDR2 YSLEER. Trimming shortened V by 0 bases and J by 2 bases, and 11 bases separated the two germline ends. This CDR3 is 15 amino acids long. TCRdb called the 5' RACE reads again in MiXCR, with one record for every CDR3 protein. The table lists hundreds of thousands of distinct CDR3 sequences, more than 15% of them singletons. Regarding this clonotype: Antigen unknown.

Sequenced: PBMCs or a T cell subset sorted from them (not recorded which). The receptor was isolated from a man younger than 35 who had mild COVID-19 (a few samples of this study predate the infection). Cell type and time point are not known. The chain carries TRBV4-3 and TRBJ2-7, with D maybe TRBD2 (5 bases). The CDR3 region is CASSQESAGTYEQYF. CDR3 nucleotides: TGCGCCAGCAGCCAAGAGAGTGCCGGGACCTACGAGCAGTACTTC.